The text below deals with one T cell receptor (beta chain). The target antigen is unknown. The donors, nominally healthy at sampling, likely had unrecorded immune exposures. 13 Jbeta primers and 60 Vbeta primers were used for the PCR. Only in-frame clones appear in the TCRdb table, and some are missing; sequencing was by immunoSEQ multiplex PCR. The sample includes 200,000 to 300,000 clones, roughly four fifths seen only once; the top ten take roughly 2%. This entry is derived from a study of cytomegalovirus exposure and HLA in healthy donors. Study-level findings and limits: Immune exposure information available was restricted to CMV serostatus. Productive rates of about 87% or about 30% were seen for most TCR beta V segments in an earlier analysis. In a later analysis, TCR beta V- and J-gene trimming showed a link to a missense DCLRE1C variant.

Looked up from germline, CDR1 is LNHDA and CDR2 is SQIVND (reference sequence). V lost 3 bases to trimming and J lost 5 bases; unmatched junction nucleotides: 4. The CDR3 has 14 residues. Input material: PBMCs. This receptor was obtained from a woman between 40 and 50 years old in good health and CMV-seropositive. The rearrangement joins TRBV19 to TRBJ2-7, with 10 bases fitting TRBD2. CDR3 bases: TGTGCCAGTAGTATGAGCGGGAGGGCCCACGAGCAGTACTTC. Translation gives CASSMSGRAHEQYF.